This T cell receptor beta chain emerged from a study of shared clonotypes between healthy human individuals. Cells designated naive CD8 were CD45RO-negative and were positively selected for CCR7, with terminally differentiated effector memory CD45RA+ cells excluded. Participating donors were healthy, HIV-negative adults free of recent acute infections or vaccinations. Libraries were prepared by immunoSEQ multiplex PCR; TCRdb keeps only in-frame clonotypes and omits some of them. In the table there are millions of clones, about 95% of which are singletons. Germline loops: CDR1 ENHRY, CDR2 SYGVKD. Trimming removed 6 bases from V and 3 bases from J; junction bases left unmatched: 11. This CDR3 has 17 amino acids.

This receptor was obtained from a young man in good health. The material sequenced was naive CD8+ T cells sorted from blood. This chain links TRBV10-3 with TRBJ1-4; TRBD1 aligns across 9 bases. CDR3 protein: CAISNLIGQGPNEKLFF. The DNA for the CDR3 is TGTGCCATCAGCAACCTTATTGGACAGGGGCCTAATGAAAAACTGTTTTTT.